This TCR beta chain was retrieved from a study of cytomegalovirus exposure and HLA in healthy donors (TCRdb year 2017). In terms of the full investigation: In an earlier analysis of some 550 of the donors, around 290 Gb of sequence data and 100 million or so unique TCR beta sequences from 150 million to 200 million T cells were reported. An early release that covered fewer than 750 HLA-typed donors contained about 300 gigabases of sequencing data and tens of millions of unique TCR sequences. Of the roughly 400 genotyped donors, 75% to 85% were placed in the genetic ancestry cluster associated with self-reported Caucasian donors. The study was designed to test whether signatures of past pathogen exposure could be identified by cataloging public T cell receptors. The study profiled the T cell repertoires of under 700 subjects by immunosequencing and related them to cytomegalovirus serostatus. Along with the approximately 670-subject first cohort, a separate validation cohort of over 90 different subjects was used. The study combined high-throughput TCR immunosequencing, statistical association of individual TCRs with disease status, and machine learning to predict cytomegalovirus infection status. To study patterns of TCR occurrence, a later analysis re-analyzed previously published TCR beta repertoires from 700 or so donors and added high-resolution HLA genotyping. In the later analysis, no new phenotypic data were used to find candidate immune exposures; instead, reliance was placed on TCR beta sequences and their occurrence across donors. An earlier analysis of approximately 580 of the donors used high-throughput TCR beta sequencing to judge whether each TCR beta V gene segment behaved as functional or pseudogenic. Donor age, sex, ethnicity and CMV serostatus were compiled together with the repertoire data. A later genetic analysis used genome-wide SNP genotypes for 398 of the 666 donors, treating that subset as a discovery cohort. All discovery cohort repertoires had been generated on a single sequencing platform. Class I and class II HLA loci were covered by the typing at four-digit resolution. The number of donors typed differed by locus, with about 629-630 for A, B, C, DRB1 and DQB1, more than 500 for DQA1, 600 to 610 for DPA1, and 450 to 480 for DPB1. A handful of DR-DQ haplotypes were handled as single units for association and clustering because linkage in the cohort was strong. Among roughly 400 genotyped donors of the cohort, an average of around 250,000 unique TCR beta nucleotide sequences was sequenced per donor, of which about 18% were non-productive. Here is what the overall study found, with its caveats: In this cohort, only TCR beta chains were sequenced, and detectable features were limited by the absence of alpha or paired-chain data. A later analysis found that most CMV-associated TCR beta chains appeared HLA-restricted, with HLA associations seemingly driven largely by CMV exposure. A later analysis associated 15,000 to 20,000 TCR beta sequences with specific HLA alleles at a false discovery rate of 0.05. A few of the identified cytomegalovirus-associated TCR beta chains were confirmed in vitro to be specific for cytomegalovirus antigens. A further reported finding was that TCR beta sequences accurately predicted the HLA-A and HLA-B alleles for most subjects in the first cohort. Because counts were too low, around 18 rarely observed V segments, including chromosome 9 orphons, were left out of the earlier analysis of 587 of the donors. V-gene and J-gene trimming of TCR beta chains was associated with a missense DCLRE1C variant in a later genetic analysis, and the association was replicated in an independent cohort. The classifier was reported to diagnose cytomegalovirus status with high specificity and sensitivity in both the original and validation cohorts. In a later analysis, HLA-associated TCR beta chains showed more clonal expansion and lower generation probabilities than non-associated chains that were equally common. The authors suggested that the approach could potentially be generalized to other disease states and immunological phenotypes. A cluster of highly shared sequence variants was judged likely to be a technical artifact of the sequencing pipeline. The only immune exposure information available for the cohort was CMV serostatus. When HLA alleles, especially DR and DQ, strongly co-occurred, attributing TCR associations to individual alleles was difficult. While some public TCRs were present in many individuals, most TCR sequences turned up only very rarely across donors. Broadly in line with IMGT annotations, most TCR beta V segments showed up in productive rearrangements about 90% or about 30% of the time in an earlier analysis of around 600 of the donors. A later analysis reported that several top co-occurrence clusters appeared linked to parvovirus B19, influenza, CMV and Epstein-Barr virus. Correlated functional status among segregating V segments might be attributable to linkage disequilibrium, but an unknown experimental factor could not be ruled out. In a later analysis, TCR association rates were found to vary across HLA loci, with the most associated TCRs seen for DRB1 alleles and the fewest for HLA-C alleles. In a later genetic analysis, fewer N-insertions in productive TCRs were reported among donors in an Asian-associated ancestry cluster than the roughly 640-donor mean. Sequencing depth was assumed to be roughly uniform across donors in the presence/absence analyses, though that assumption may not hold. Because some donors lacked HLA typing at each locus, the association tests relied only on the typed subset. In the study, some 180 TCR beta chains were listed as associated with cytomegalovirus. Some IMGT-functional V segments, including TRBV6-2 and TRBV6-3, could not be told apart with the 87-base-pair reads, so those segments were excluded.

Its CDR3 holds 13 amino acids, cysteine through phenylalanine. Here the CDR3 DNA is all that survives: 39 bases in frame from base 1. After removal of 1 base from V and 3 bases from J, the junction retains 2 bases not matched to a gene. From the germline V gene (reference sequence), CDR1 is GTSNPN and CDR2 is SVGIG. The cohort consisted of 600 to 750 healthy bone marrow donors. Cohort members were all nominally healthy when sampled, although unrecorded immune exposures were likely present. The donor tested CMV seronegative, placing the donor among the 350 to 400 seronegative members of the cohort. A peripheral blood sample was provided by each donor, and peripheral blood mononuclear cells were used for TCR beta sequencing. The Qiagen DNeasy Blood Extraction Kit was used to extract genomic DNA from the blood cell samples. The library was made by the immunoSEQ multiplex PCR assay. For the multiplex PCR, a mixture combining 60 forward primers for TCR Vbeta segments and 13 reverse primers for TCR Jbeta segments was used. Amplification of the CDR3 region of rearranged TCR beta genes was performed with a multiplex PCR assay on genomic DNA. On the Illumina HiSeq System, the amplified TCR beta libraries were sequenced as 87-base-pair reads. In the source study's methods: In a later analysis, tens of millions of unique TCR beta chains were counted across the approximately 670 repertoires, and roughly 11 million of these chains were shared by at least two donors. Raw reads were error-corrected and collapsed into unique sequences by a nearest-neighbor algorithm in which closely related sequences were merged to remove PCR and sequencing errors. V, D and J gene segments were assigned by aligning CDR3 sequences to IMGT reference sequences. Each retained sequence needed at least a six-nucleotide match to both a V gene segment and a J gene segment. A rearrangement counted as productive if the CDR3 had no stop codons and remained in frame with V and J, and every other rearrangement counted as non-productive. Following IMGT convention, CDR3 was defined as the stretch from the second conserved V-encoded cysteine up to the conserved J-encoded phenylalanine. In an earlier analysis of approximately 500 of the donors, sequences lacking an unambiguous match to a single V gene segment were excluded. In an earlier analysis of a few hundred of the donors, V segments were called functional above 56.7% productive rearrangements and were called segregating when the between-donor standard deviation exceeded 5%. A statistical classification framework was built to diagnose cytomegalovirus status from the catalog of TCR beta chain sequences. A later analysis assigned V and J genes by comparing TCR nucleotide sequences with IMGT/GENE-DB human TR gene sequences. A later analysis assigned CDR3 sequences and most-parsimonious VDJ recombination scenarios with the TCRdist pipeline. A later analysis defined each TCR beta chain by its CDR3 amino acid sequence plus V-gene family, and excluded reads lacking a unique V-gene family. As a way to deal with suspected cross-contamination and a sequencing artifact, a later analysis dropped under 600 nucleotide sequences that were highly shared and had low generation probability. In a later analysis, a clonal expansion index for each public chain was calculated from normalized within-repertoire ranks of inferred template counts. In a later analysis, generation probabilities were computed with a VDJ recombination model fitted to out-of-frame rearrangements, and the resulting probabilities were checked against IGoR. Hypergeometric tests were used in a later analysis to score TCR-TCR, TCR-HLA and TCR-CMV co-occurrence, with a repertoire-size bias correction applied to the TCR pairs. False discovery rates were estimated in a later analysis by permuting HLA or CMV assignments 20 times. In a later analysis, co-occurring TCRs were grouped with DBSCAN, and TCRdist sequence similarity was added when clustering was performed within HLA-allele-positive subsets. Repertoires with fewer than 30,000 or more than 120,000 public chains, plus five repertoires with anomalous nucleotide sharing, were excluded from co-occurrence clustering. The immuneACCESS repertoire file appears here via TCRdb, limited to in-frame rearrangements. These files lack a portion of the clones; in checked studies, under half of the deficit traces to unresolved V genes, and the cause of the others is not known. V and J calls and clone size follow that table, whereas D and trimming were derived from the DNA. Counted in this sample were under 110,000 clones; about four fifths of them appeared once. 1.9% of the sample rests with the top ten.

Concerning this clone itself: Its cognate antigen has yet to be identified. No much larger clone is present one base from it, and per-base qualities are unavailable.

The sample consisted of PBMCs. The TCR comes from a middle-aged woman in good health and CMV-seronegative. The chain links TRBV30 with TRBJ1-2; 7 bases in between match TRBD1. The nucleotide sequence reads TGTGCCTGGAGTGGACAGGGCGACTATGGCTACACCTTC. This gives the protein CAWSGQGDYGYTF.